This section outlines one TCR beta chain sequence together with its context. This clonotype has at least ten counts. Its cognate antigen has yet to be identified. Qualities for individual bases were not recorded, and no much larger clone is one base off. RNA from unsorted whole blood was extracted with TRIzol reagent, and germline DNA was obtained with the DNeasy Blood & Tissue kit. At the time of sampling, the patients had chronic HBV infection and had not received any treatment. Approximately 3.8 milliliters of peripheral blood were collected into K2EDTA tubes before surgery. The trim is 1 base for V and 0 bases for J, with a gap of 18 bases between the germline ends. The CDR1 and CDR2 encoded by the germline V gene are MGHRA and YSYEKL. Spanning cysteine to phenylalanine, the CDR3 consists of 18 amino acids. The DNA shown is the 54-base CDR3, in frame from base 1. This specimen belongs to a study of tumor-infiltrating lymphocytes in primary liver carcinoma (TCRdb year 2017). For the wider study: Surgical resection was performed in China between 2015 and early 2016 on a few patients with histopathologically diagnosed primary liver carcinoma. A total of roughly 35 specimens from 5 patients went through TCRbeta repertoire sequencing, namely 25 tumor regions, 5 adjacent noncancerous liver tissues and 5 peripheral blood samples. Each sample produced roughly 3.65 to 8 million productive TCRbeta reads, and read depth showed no significant difference between tissue types. The tumors of the five patients were staged as T1-T3 N0M0, with maximum diameters ranging from roughly 4 to 11 cm. Hepatocellular carcinoma (four) or combined HCC and intrahepatic cholangiocarcinoma (one) was present in the five patients, who were three men and two women aged 30 to 69 years. Repertoires from technical replicates were highly reproducible, with mean shared-clone rates about 0.9 and correlation coefficients above 0.98. For each liver tumor, the study sampled five regions along with adjacent normal tissue and blood, and applied TCRbeta repertoire sequencing, expression microarrays and whole-exome sequencing.

Using a constant-region primer and ProtoScript II reverse transcriptase, TCRbeta-specific cDNA was reverse-transcribed from 500 ng total RNA. Construction of the TCRbeta libraries relied on three nested rounds of multiplex PCR, following a slightly modified ARM-PCR procedure. The first two PCR rounds used multiplex TRBV1-TRBV30 forward primers with a Cbeta reverse primer, each for approximately 9 cycles. Sample barcodes and Illumina adapters were attached in a final 25-cycle PCR using Deep VentR polymerase. Before sequencing, amplicons of 200-500 bp were purified from gel using a QIAquick gel extraction kit. An Illumina HiSeq 2500 was used to sequence the TCRbeta amplicons, generating 250-bp paired-end reads. In the paper's pipeline: To recover full CDR3 sequences, reads were quality-trimmed using Trimmomatic v0.33 and paired reads were then merged using FLASH v1.2.11. MiGEC v1.2.1b assigned V, D and J germline segments to the rearranged TCRbeta sequences. Clonotype statistics and Shannon-Wiener diversity indices were calculated with VDJtools v1.0.0. To cut down on sampling bias, every analysis after diversity analysis relied on just the 250 most abundant clonotypes from each sample. Using fastp trimming at Q25 and MiXCR clonotype assembly, TCRdb reanalyzed the public sequencing data and kept in-frame beta chains. When rows share a CDR3 protein, they turn into one entry using the most common DNA and genes. The V and J calls reflect TCRdb's pipeline rather than the authors' work. This sample holds 330,000 or so distinct CDR3 sequences; about two thirds were observed only once. The ten largest clones represent 5.5% to 7% of the sample.

Here is what the overall study found, with its caveats: The top 250 clones accounted for a significantly greater share of the repertoire in tumors than in blood (p = 0.039). Consistent with antigen-driven expansion, pairs of tumor regions showed higher repertoire overlap (mean roughly 35%) than either tumor-adjacent pairs (around 17%) or tumor-blood pairs (roughly 15%). Comparison of CD4+ and CD8+ T cell repertoires was precluded by the use of bulk unsorted samples. Only five patients were included in the study, and the authors note that the findings should be validated in a larger study. Because only the TCR beta chain was sequenced and unpaired alpha chains were not captured, true repertoire diversity is likely underestimated.

The specimen was peripheral blood. The rearrangement combines TRBV4-1 with TRBJ2-5; TRBD1 is a possible D gene, resting on 6 matching bases. The origin of this receptor is a man aged 35-49 years with primary liver carcinoma and hepatitis B virus infection. The sequenced DNA: TGCGCCAGCAGCCAAGGAAGGGTACAGGGACCGTACCAAGAGACCCAGTACTTC. This is translated as CASSQGRVQGPYQETQYF.